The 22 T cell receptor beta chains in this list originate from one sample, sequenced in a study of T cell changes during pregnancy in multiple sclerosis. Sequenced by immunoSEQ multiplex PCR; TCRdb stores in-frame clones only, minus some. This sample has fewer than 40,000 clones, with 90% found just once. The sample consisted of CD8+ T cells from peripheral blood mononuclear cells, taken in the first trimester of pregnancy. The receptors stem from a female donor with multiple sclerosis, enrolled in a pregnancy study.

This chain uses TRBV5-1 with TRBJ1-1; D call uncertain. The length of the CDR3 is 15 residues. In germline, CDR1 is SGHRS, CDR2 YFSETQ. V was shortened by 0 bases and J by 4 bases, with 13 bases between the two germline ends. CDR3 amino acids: CASSLVDGMVTEAFF. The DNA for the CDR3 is TGCGCCAGCAGCTTGGTCGACGGGATGGTCACTGAAGCTTTCTTT.

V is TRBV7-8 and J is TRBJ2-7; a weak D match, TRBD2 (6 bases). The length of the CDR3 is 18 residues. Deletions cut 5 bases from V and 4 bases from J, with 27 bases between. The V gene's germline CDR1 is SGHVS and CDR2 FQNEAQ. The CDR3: CASSAPSSALAPSYEQYF. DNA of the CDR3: TGTGCCAGCAGCGCCCCCTCTAGCGCCCTGGCCCCCTCGTACGAGCAGTACTTC.

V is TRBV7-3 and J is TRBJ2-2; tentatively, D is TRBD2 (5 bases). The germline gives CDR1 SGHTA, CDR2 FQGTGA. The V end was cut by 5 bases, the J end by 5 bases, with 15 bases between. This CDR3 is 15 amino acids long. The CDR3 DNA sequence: TGTGCCAGCAGCCCAGCCGGGATACCTACCGGGGAGCTGTTTTTT. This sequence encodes CASSPAGIPTGELFF.

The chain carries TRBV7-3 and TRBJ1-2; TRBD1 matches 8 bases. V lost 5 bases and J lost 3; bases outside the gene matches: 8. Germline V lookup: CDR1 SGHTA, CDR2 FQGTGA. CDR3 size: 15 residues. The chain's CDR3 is CASSPSDREDYGYTF. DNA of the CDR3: TGTGCCAGCAGCCCGTCGGACAGGGAGGACTATGGCTACACCTTC.

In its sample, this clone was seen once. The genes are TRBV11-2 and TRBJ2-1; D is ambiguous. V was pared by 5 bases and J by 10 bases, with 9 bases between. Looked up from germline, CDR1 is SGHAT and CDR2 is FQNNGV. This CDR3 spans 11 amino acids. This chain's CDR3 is CASSHRWEQFF. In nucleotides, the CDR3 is TGTGCCAGCAGCCACAGATGGGAGCAGTTCTTC.

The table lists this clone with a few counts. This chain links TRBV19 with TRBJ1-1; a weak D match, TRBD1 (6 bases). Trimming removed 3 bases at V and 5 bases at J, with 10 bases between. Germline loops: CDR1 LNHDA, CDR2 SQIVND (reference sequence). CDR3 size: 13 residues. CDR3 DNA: TGTGCCAGTAGTATCAGGGGAGGGACTGAAGCTTTCTTT. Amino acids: CASSIRGGTEAFF. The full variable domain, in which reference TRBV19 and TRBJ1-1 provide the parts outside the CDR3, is DGGITQSPKYLFRKEGQNVTLSCEQNLNHDAMYWYRQDPGQGLRLIYYSQIVNDFQKGDIAEGYSVSREKKESFPLTVTSAQKNPTAFYLCASSIRGGTEAFFGQGTRLTVV.

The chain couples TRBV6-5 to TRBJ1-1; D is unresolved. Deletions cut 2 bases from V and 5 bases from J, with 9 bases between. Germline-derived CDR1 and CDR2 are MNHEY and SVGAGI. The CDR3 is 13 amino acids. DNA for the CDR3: TGTGCCAGCAGTTACGGGCAACAGACTGAAGCTTTCTTT. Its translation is CASSYGQQTEAFF.

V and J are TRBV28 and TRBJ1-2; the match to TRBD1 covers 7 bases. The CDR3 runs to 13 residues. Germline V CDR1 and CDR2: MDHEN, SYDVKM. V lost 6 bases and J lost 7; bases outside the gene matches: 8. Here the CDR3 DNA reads TGTGCCAGCAGCAACACAGGGGAGGCTGGCTACACCTTC. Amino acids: CASSNTGEAGYTF.

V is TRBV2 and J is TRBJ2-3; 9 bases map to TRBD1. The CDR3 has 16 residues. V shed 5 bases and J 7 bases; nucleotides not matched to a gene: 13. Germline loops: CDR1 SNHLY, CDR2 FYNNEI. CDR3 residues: CASSPIRDRERYTQYF. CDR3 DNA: TGTGCCAGCAGTCCGATCCGGGACAGGGAGAGGTATACGCAGTATTTT.

Here the CDR3 reads CAISDPPGSLTGGYTF. As DNA, the CDR3 is TGTGCCATCAGTGATCCCCCAGGGTCCCTGACTGGTGGCTACACCTTC. This chain links TRBV10-3 with TRBJ1-2, with D possibly being TRBD1 (5 bases). CDR3 length: 16 residues. V dropped 3 bases and J dropped 7 bases, with 21 bases sitting between them. Germline-derived CDR1 and CDR2 are ENHRY and SYGVKD.

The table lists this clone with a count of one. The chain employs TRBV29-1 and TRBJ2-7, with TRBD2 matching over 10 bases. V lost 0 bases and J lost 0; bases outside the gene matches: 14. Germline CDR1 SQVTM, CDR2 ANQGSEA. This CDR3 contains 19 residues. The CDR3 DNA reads TGCAGCGTTGAAGATCAGATACTGACATCTAGCGGGAGCTCCTACGAGCAGTACTTC. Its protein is CSVEDQILTSSGSSYEQYF.

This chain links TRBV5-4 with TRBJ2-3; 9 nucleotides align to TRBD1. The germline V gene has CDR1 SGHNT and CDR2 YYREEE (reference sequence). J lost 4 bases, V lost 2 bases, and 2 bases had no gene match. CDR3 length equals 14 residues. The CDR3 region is CASSFGTGPDTQYF. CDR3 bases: TGTGCCAGCAGCTTCGGGACAGGGCCAGATACGCAGTATTTT.

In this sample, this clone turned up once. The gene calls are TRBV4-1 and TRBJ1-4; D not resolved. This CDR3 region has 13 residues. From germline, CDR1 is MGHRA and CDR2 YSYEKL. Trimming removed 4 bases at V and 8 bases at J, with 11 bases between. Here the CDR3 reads CASSPDTGEKLFF. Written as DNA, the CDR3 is TGCGCCAGCAGCCCCGATACGGGGGAAAAACTGTTTTTT.

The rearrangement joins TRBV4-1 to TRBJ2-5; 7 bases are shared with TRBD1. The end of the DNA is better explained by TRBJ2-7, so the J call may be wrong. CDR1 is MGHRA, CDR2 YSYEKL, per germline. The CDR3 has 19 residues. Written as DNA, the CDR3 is TGCGCCAGCAGCCAGGGAGATATTCCCGGGACAGTATCCTCCTACGAGCAGTACTTC. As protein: CASSQGDIPGTVSSYEQYF.

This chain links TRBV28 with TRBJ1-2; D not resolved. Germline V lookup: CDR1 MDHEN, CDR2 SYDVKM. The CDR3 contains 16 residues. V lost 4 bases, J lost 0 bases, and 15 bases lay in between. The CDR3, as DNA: TGTGCCAGCAGTTCGAGGGAGTCCAGAGCTAACTATGGCTACACCTTC. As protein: CASSSRESRANYGYTF.

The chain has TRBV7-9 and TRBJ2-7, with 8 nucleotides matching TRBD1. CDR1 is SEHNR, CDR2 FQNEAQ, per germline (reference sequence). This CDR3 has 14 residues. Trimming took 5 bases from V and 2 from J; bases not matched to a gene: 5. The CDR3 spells CASSRTGSTYEQYF. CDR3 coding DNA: TGTGCCAGCAGCCGGACAGGGTCTACCTACGAGCAGTACTTC.

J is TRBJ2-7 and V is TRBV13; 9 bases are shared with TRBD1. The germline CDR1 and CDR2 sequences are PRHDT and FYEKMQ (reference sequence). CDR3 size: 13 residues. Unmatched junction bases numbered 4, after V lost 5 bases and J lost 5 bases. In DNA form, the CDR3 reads TGTGCCAGCAGCCCAGGGACAGGGAACGAGCAGTACTTC. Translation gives CASSPGTGNEQYF.

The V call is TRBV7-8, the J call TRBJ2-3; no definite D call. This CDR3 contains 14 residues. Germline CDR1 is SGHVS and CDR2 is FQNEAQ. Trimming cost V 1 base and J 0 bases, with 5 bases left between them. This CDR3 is CASSLVGSTDTQYF. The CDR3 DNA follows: TGTGCCAGCAGCTTAGTGGGCAGCACAGATACGCAGTATTTT.

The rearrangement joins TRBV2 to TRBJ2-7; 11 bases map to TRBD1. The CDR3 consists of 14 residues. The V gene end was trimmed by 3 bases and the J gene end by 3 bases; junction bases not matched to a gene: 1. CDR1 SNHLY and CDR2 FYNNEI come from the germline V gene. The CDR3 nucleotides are TGTGCCAGCAGTGAGGACAGGGGGCTCTACGAGCAGTACTTC. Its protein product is CASSEDRGLYEQYF.

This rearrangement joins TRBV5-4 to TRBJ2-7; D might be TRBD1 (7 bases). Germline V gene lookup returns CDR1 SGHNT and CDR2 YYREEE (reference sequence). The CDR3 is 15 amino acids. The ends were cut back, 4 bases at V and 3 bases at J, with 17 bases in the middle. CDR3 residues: CASSNAQGGFYEQYF. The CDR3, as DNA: TGTGCCAGCAGCAACGCCCAGGGGGGCTTCTACGAGCAGTACTTC.

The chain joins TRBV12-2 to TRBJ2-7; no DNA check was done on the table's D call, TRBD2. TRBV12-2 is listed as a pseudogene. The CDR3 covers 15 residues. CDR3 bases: TGTGCAAGTCGCTTAGGGCGGGAGGGCCCCTACGAGCAGTACTTC. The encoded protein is CASRLGREGPYEQYF.

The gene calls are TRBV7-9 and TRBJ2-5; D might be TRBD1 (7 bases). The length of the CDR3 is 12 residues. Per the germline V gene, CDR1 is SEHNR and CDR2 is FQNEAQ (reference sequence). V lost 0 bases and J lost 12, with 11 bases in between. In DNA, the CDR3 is TGTGCCAGCAGCTTAGCCGACAGGGAGGAGTACTTC. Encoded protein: CASSLADREEYF.